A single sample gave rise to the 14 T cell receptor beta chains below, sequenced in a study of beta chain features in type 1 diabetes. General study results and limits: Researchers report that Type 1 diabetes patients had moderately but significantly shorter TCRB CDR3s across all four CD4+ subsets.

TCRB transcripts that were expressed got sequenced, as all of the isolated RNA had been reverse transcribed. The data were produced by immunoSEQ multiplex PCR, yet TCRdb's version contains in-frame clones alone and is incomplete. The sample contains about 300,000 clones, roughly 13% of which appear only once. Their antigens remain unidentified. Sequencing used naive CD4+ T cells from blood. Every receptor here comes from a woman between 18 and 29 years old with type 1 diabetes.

The CDR3 loop reads CASSVGQGDTEAFF. The CDR3 coding sequence is TGTGCCAGCAGTGTAGGGCAGGGTGACACTGAAGCTTTCTTT. The rearrangement uses TRBV2 and TRBJ1-1, with D possibly being TRBD1 (5 bases). Trimming left V 4 bases short and J 3 bases short, with 12 bases between. The CDR3 has 14 residues. In germline, CDR1 is SNHLY, CDR2 FYNNEI.

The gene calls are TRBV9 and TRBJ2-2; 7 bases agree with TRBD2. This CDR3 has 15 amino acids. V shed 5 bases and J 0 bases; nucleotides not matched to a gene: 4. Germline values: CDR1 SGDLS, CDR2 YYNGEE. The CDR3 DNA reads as TGTGCCAGCAGGGAAGCGGGGACGAACACCGGGGAGCTGTTTTTT. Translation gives CASREAGTNTGELFF.

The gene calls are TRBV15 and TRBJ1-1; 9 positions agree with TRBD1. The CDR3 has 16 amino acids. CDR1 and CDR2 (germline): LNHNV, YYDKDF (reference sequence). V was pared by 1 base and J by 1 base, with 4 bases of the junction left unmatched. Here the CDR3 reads CATSRAPTGGNTEAFF. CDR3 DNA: TGTGCCACCAGCAGAGCACCGACAGGGGGGAACACTGAAGCTTTCTTT.

CDR3 nucleotide sequence: TGTGCCAGCAGCCCTCCGGGACTAGCTTGGAATGAGCAGTTCTTC. Residues: CASSPPGLAWNEQFF. The chain links TRBV5-4 to TRBJ2-1, with TRBD2 identical over 9 bases. Germline V lookup: CDR1 SGHNT, CDR2 YYREEE (reference sequence). V dropped 4 bases and J dropped 7; count of bases not matched to a gene: 9. The CDR3 has 15 amino acids.

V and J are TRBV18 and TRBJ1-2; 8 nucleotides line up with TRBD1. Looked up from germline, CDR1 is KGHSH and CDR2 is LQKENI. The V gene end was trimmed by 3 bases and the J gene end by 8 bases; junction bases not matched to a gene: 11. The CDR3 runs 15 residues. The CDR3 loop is CASSPGQASSGGYTF. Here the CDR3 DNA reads TGTGCCAGCTCACCGGGACAGGCTTCCTCGGGGGGCTACACCTTC.

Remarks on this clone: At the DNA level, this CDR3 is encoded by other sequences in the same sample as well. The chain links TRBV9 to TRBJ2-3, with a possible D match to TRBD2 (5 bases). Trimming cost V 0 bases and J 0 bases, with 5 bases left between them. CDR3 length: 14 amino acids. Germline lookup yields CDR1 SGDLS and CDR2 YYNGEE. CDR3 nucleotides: TGTGCCAGCAGCGTAGCGGGAAGCACAGATACGCAGTATTTT. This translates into CASSVAGSTDTQYF.

DNA of the CDR3: TGTGCCTGGAGTGTACAGAGGAGGGCTAGCGGAATCAACAATGAGCAGTTCTTC. Translation gives CAWSVQRRASGINNEQFF. The J gene is TRBJ2-1, the V gene TRBV30, with 7 bases matching TRBD2. After removal of 0 bases from V and 5 bases from J, the junction contained 16 bases not matched to a gene. CDR1 and CDR2 (germline): GTSNPN, SVGIG (reference sequence). The CDR3 is made up of 18 amino acids.

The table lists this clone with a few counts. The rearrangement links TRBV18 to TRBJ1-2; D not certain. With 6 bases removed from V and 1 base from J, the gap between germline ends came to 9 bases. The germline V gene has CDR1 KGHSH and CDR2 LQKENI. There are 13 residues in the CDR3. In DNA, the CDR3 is TGTGCCAGCTCCGATGGACTTAACTATGGCTACACCTTC. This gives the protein CASSDGLNYGYTF.

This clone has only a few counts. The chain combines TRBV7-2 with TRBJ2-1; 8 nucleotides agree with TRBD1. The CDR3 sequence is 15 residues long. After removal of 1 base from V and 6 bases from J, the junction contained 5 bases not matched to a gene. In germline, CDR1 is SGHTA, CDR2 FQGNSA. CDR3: CASSLGQGRFNEQFF. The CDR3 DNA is TGTGCCAGCAGCTTAGGACAGGGGAGGTTCAATGAGCAGTTCTTC. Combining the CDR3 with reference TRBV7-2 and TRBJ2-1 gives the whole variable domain GAGVSQSPSNKVTEKGKDVELRCDPISGHTALYWYRQSLGQGLEFLIYFQGNSAPDKSGLPSDRFSAERTGGSVSTLTIQRTQQEDSAVYLCASSLGQGRFNEQFFGPGTRLTVL.

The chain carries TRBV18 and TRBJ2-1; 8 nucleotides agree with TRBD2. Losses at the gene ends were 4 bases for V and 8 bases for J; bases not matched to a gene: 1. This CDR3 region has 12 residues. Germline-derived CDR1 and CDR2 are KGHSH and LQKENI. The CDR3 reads CASSHGGDEQFF. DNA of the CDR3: TGTGCCAGCTCACACGGGGGGGATGAGCAGTTCTTC.

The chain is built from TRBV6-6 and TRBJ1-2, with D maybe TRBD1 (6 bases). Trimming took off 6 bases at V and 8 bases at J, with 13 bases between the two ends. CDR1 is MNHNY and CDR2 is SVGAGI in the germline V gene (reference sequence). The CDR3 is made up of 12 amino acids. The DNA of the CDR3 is TGTGCCAGCAGGGGGGACACGGAGGGCTACACCTTC. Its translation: CASRGDTEGYTF.

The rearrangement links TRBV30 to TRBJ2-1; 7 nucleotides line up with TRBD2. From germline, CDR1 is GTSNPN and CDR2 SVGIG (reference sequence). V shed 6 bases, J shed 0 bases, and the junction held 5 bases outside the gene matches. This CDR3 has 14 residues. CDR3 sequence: CACLRGSSYNEQFF. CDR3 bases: TGTGCCTGCCTGCGGGGGAGCTCCTACAATGAGCAGTTCTTC.

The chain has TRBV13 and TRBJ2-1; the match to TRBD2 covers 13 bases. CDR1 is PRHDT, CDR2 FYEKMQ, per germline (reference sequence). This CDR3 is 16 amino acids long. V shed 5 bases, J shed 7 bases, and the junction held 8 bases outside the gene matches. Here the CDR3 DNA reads TGTGCCAGCAGCGCCCCCGGGACTAGCGGGATAAATGAGCAGTTCTTC. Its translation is CASSAPGTSGINEQFF.

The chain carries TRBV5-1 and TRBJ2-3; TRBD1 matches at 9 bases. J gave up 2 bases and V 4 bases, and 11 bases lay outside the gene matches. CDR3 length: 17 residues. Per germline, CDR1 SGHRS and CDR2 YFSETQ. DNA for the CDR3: TGCGCCAGCAGCCGGACGGGACAGGGTCTCTCCACAGATACGCAGTATTTT. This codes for CASSRTGQGLSTDTQYF.